This record covers a single T cell receptor (beta chain). Generated by immunoSEQ multiplex PCR, the TCRdb table keeps only in-frame clones and is missing some. The data show roughly 59,000 clones, with 92% seen just once and roughly 1.6% held by the top ten. V shed 3 bases and J shed 3 bases, with 9 bases lying between them. This CDR3 is 14 amino acids long. Germline V gives CDR1 MNHEY, CDR2 SMNVEV (reference sequence). This entry comes from a study of control samples from healthy donors and cancer patients. This receptor was taken from a man aged 35-49 years with colorectal cancer. The chain employs TRBV27 and TRBJ1-5; no definite D call. The sample comprised PBMCs. The CDR3 spells CASSLRQVNQPQHF. CDR3 sequence (DNA): TGTGCCAGCAGTTTGAGGCAGGTCAATCAGCCCCAGCATTTT.